The present T cell receptor beta chain was sequenced within a study of metastatic and nonmetastatic thyroid tumors. Study-level findings and limits: Malignant thyroid tumors reportedly exceeded benign nodules significantly in TCR beta diversity, with the difference appearing in blood and tumor.

This clone was seen many times. Its antigen is undetermined. Ahead of thyroid surgery, no patient had received treatment of any kind. Authors' methods: Between-group CDR3 differences, defined by clinicopathological status, yielded a distant-metastasis classifier for papillary thyroid cancer. TCRdb re-called the PCR reads with MiXCR. What appears here as the V and J calls and clone size reflects TCRdb's work, not the paper's. The data show around 46,000 clones, around 21% seen once. V shed 5 bases, J shed 3 bases, and the junction held 9 bases outside the gene matches. This CDR3 is 16 amino acids long. Per the germline V gene, CDR1 is MNHNS and CDR2 is SASEGT.

The rearrangement links TRBV6-1 to TRBJ1-1; TRBD1 agrees at 10 bases. The receptor's source is a male donor with papillary thyroid cancer or a benign thyroid nodule (not recorded which). Some clones in this sample may be carry-over from other donors' samples. The sequencing sample was made of blood. The CDR3 sequence: CASSRFSGTGDTEAFF. The DNA of the CDR3 is TGTGCCAGCAGTAGGTTCTCCGGGACAGGGGACACTGAAGCTTTCTTT.